These 17 T cell receptor beta chains were all obtained from the same sample, sequenced in a study of liver allograft versus peripheral blood T cells. Study overall: Transplanted-liver T cell receptor repertoires were compared with recipients' peripheral blood repertoires.

A single record per CDR3 protein comes from TCRdb applying MiXCR to the reads. Of about 6,500 distinct CDR3 sequences detected, 18% appear once; the ten largest clones hold around 50%. These TCRs come from a human patient who had a liver transplant. Some T cells may have originated in the graft donor.

A word on this clonotype: Because the CDR3's place on the DNA is in doubt, the DNA is left out and the CDR3 is given as listed by TCRdb. The chain is built from TRBV7-5 and TRBJ1-1. TRBV7-5 corresponds to a pseudogene. The CDR3 has 17 residues if both end residues are counted. CDR3 in amino acids: CISVPAAKLTRNTEAFF.

This clonotype was found many times. The chain carries TRBV19 and TRBJ1-2, with D tentatively TRBD1 (6 bases). CDR1 is LNHDA, CDR2 SQIVND, per germline (reference sequence). Trimming cost V 7 bases and J 5 bases, with 8 bases left between them. The CDR3 sequence is 11 residues long. This chain's CDR3 is CASNTGYGYTF. Here the CDR3 DNA reads TGTGCCAGTAACACAGGGTATGGCTACACCTTC.

There are many counts of this clonotype. The CDR3 region is CASSLSGGDGYTF. The CDR3 region has the DNA TGTGCCAGCAGTTTATCGGGGGGAGATGGCTACACCTTC. This chain joins TRBV27 and TRBJ1-2; the D gene is possibly TRBD1 (5 bases). CDR3 size: 13 residues. Germline V lookup: CDR1 MNHEY, CDR2 SMNVEV (reference sequence). V shed 0 bases and J shed 6 bases, with 8 bases lying between them.

This clonotype was observed a few times. The CDR3, as DNA: TGTGCCAGTAGTATATCAAGGACAGCTGAAGCTTTCTTT. Amino acids: CASSISRTAEAFF. This chain connects TRBV19 to TRBJ1-1; possible D gene TRBD1, 6 bases. The germline V and J ends were trimmed by 2 bases and 6 bases, with 10 bases remaining between them. The CDR3 runs 13 residues. CDR1 is LNHDA, CDR2 SQIVND, per germline (reference sequence).

In its sample, this clonotype was seen many times. CDR3 DNA: TGTGCCAGCAGTTGGGACAGTACTTACACTGAAGCTTTCTTT. Translation gives CASSWDSTYTEAFF. This chain uses TRBV6-5 with TRBJ1-1; 7 bases map to TRBD1. The germline gives CDR1 MNHEY, CDR2 SVGAGI. J lost 3 bases, V lost 4 bases, and 5 bases had no gene match. The CDR3 sequence is 14 residues long.

This clonotype rates as medium-sized. The rearrangement uses TRBV27 and TRBJ1-1; TRBD1 matches at 9 bases. Germline loops: CDR1 MNHEY, CDR2 SMNVEV (reference sequence). This CDR3 contains 14 residues. Trimming cost V 5 bases and J 4 bases; bases outside gene matches: 5. The CDR3 loop is CASSLPGQGTEAFF. In DNA form, the CDR3 reads TGTGCCAGCAGTCTCCCGGGACAGGGCACTGAAGCTTTCTTT.

Sample share makes this clonotype large. This chain links TRBV10-3 with TRBJ1-1; D possibly corresponds to TRBD1 (5 bases). V gave up 2 bases and J gave up 6 bases, with 10 bases separating them. This CDR3 is built from 13 residues. The germline gives CDR1 ENHRY, CDR2 SYGVKD. In nucleotides, the CDR3 is TGTGCCATCAGTGAGGGGGGATCGCCTGAAGCTTTCTTT. Residues: CAISEGGSPEAFF.

As regards this clonotype: A much larger clone lies a single base off, so this may be a read error. The rearrangement joins TRBV6-2 or TRBV6-3 to TRBJ1-5; D remains unclear. CDR1 MNHEY and CDR2 SVGEGT come from the germline V gene. The CDR3 length is 15 residues. Deletions cut 6 bases from V and 0 bases from J, with 12 bases between. The CDR3: CASSQLRDSNQPQHF. DNA for the CDR3: TGTGCCAGCAGCCAACTGAGGGATAGCAATCAGCCCCAGCATTTT.

Many counts were recorded for this clonotype. V is TRBV27 and J is TRBJ2-7, with 7 bases lining up with TRBD1. Looked up from germline, CDR1 is MNHEY and CDR2 is SMNVEV (reference sequence). V was pared by 2 bases and J by 2 bases, with 6 bases of the junction left unmatched. There are 15 residues in the CDR3. CDR3 residues: CASSLGAGGTYEQYF. The CDR3 DNA reads as TGTGCCAGCAGTTTAGGGGCAGGGGGTACCTACGAGCAGTACTTC.

The rearrangement joins TRBV20-1 to TRBJ1-1; weak D call: TRBD1 (5 bases). Germline CDR1 is DFQATT and CDR2 is SNEGSKA (reference sequence). The CDR3 contains 12 residues. V lost 4 bases to trimming and J lost 8 bases, with 14 bases between them. In nucleotides, the CDR3 is TGCAGTGCTAATAACAGGCGCCCCGAAGCTTTCTTT. Its protein is CSANNRRPEAFF.

The gene calls are TRBV7-9 and TRBJ2-7, with 7 bases matching TRBD1. Unmatched junction bases numbered 7, after V lost 5 bases and J lost 0 bases. Germline V gene data show CDR1 as SEHNR and CDR2 as FQNEAQ (reference sequence). This CDR3 contains 15 residues. The CDR3 sequence is CASSPRDRRSYEQYF. The CDR3 DNA sequence: TGTGCCAGCAGCCCCCGGGACAGACGCTCCTACGAGCAGTACTTC.

In its sample, this clonotype ranks as medium-sized (0.01 to 0.1%). This chain connects TRBV6-6 to TRBJ1-2, with unresolved D. This CDR3 comprises 12 residues. The germline V and J ends were trimmed by 5 bases and 3 bases, with 7 bases remaining between them. Germline values: CDR1 MNHNY, CDR2 SVGAGI (reference sequence). In DNA, the CDR3 is TGTGCCAGCAGTCCGGGAGACTATGGCTACACCTTC. Translated, it gives CASSPGDYGYTF.

This clonotype was observed a handful of times. V usage is TRBV6-5 and J usage is TRBJ2-7; D remains unclear. The V gene's germline CDR1 is MNHEY and CDR2 SVGAGI. V was clipped by 0 bases and J by 4 bases, with 16 bases between them. CDR3 size: 16 residues. The CDR3 DNA reads as TGTGCCAGCAGTTACTCAAAGGACCGACTCTTTTACGAGCAGTACTTC. This encodes CASSYSKDRLFYEQYF.

This clonotype occurred many times. At one end, the junction sequence differs from germline, possibly due to a read error. The chain carries TRBV6-2 or TRBV6-3 and TRBJ2-1; D is possibly TRBD1 (5 bases). This CDR3 contains 12 residues. CDR1 is MNHEY, CDR2 SVGEGT, per germline. In nucleotides, the CDR3 is TGTGCCAGCGGACATTCCTTCAATGAGCAGTTCTTC. Protein: CASGHSFNEQFF.

This clonotype is deemed medium-sized. The chain joins TRBV19 to TRBJ1-2; D might be TRBD1 (6 bases). Germline V gene data show CDR1 as LNHDA and CDR2 as SQIVND (reference sequence). V was clipped by 1 base and J by 4 bases, with 10 bases between them. This CDR3 region has 14 residues. CDR3 bases: TGTGCCAGTAGTATAGTTCAGGGGAGCTATGGCTACACCTTC. The encoded protein is CASSIVQGSYGYTF.

At least ten counts were recorded for this clonotype. The genes are TRBV7-9 and TRBJ1-1, with 7 bases that match TRBD1. V shed 1 base and J 2 bases; nucleotides not matched to a gene: 7. Germline V gene data show CDR1 as SEHNR and CDR2 as FQNEAQ (reference sequence). The CDR3 consists of 16 residues. CDR3 loop: CASSLGRGTANTEAFF. The CDR3 region has the DNA TGTGCCAGCAGCTTAGGCCGTGGGACAGCCAACACTGAAGCTTTCTTT.

This clonotype has only a few counts. V usage is TRBV6-1 and J usage is TRBJ1-2, with D perhaps TRBD1 (5 bases). Germline lookup yields CDR1 MNHNS and CDR2 SASEGT. V lost 10 bases and J 5 bases, leaving 23 bases between the germline ends. The CDR3 loop spans 15 amino acids. The CDR3 is CATRFLRTRNYGYTF. The CDR3 DNA reads as TGTGCCACCCGATTCCTTCGGACAAGAAATTATGGCTACACCTTC.